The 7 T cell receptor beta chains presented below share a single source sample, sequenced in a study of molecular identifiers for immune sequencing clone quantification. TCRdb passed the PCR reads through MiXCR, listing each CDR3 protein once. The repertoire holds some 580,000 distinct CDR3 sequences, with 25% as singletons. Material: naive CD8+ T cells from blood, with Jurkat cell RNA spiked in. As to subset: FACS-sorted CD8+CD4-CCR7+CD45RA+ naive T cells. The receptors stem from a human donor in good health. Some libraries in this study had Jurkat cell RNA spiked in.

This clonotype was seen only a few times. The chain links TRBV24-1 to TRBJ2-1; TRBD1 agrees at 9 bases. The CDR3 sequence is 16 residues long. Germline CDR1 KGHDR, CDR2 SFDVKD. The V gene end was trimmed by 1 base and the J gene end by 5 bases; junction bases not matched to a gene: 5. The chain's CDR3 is CATSDLQGARDNEQFF. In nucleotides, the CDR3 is TGTGCCACCAGTGATTTACAGGGGGCGCGGGACAATGAGCAGTTCTTC.

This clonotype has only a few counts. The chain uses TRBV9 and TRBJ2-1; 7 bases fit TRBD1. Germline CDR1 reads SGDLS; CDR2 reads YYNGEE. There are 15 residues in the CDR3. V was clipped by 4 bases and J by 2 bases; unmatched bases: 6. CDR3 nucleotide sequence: TGTGCCAGCAGCTTAGAAGACAGGGCCTACAATGAGCAGTTCTTC. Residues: CASSLEDRAYNEQFF.

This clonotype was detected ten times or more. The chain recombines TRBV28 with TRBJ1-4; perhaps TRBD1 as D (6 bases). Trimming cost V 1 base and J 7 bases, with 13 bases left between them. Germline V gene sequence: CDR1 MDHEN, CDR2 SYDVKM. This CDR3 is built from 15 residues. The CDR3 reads CASSLSRGFGEKLFF. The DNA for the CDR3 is TGTGCCAGCAGTTTATCCAGGGGATTTGGTGAAAAACTGTTTTTT.

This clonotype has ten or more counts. The chain's CDR3 is CASSLAPHRYNEQFF. The CDR3 bases are TGTGCCAGCAGCTTAGCGCCCCACCGCTACAATGAGCAGTTCTTC. The chain couples TRBV7-8 to TRBJ2-1; D is uncertain. This CDR3 has 15 residues. V lost 0 bases and J 3 bases, leaving 9 bases between the germline ends. Germline lookup yields CDR1 SGHVS and CDR2 FQNEAQ. The full variable domain, completed using reference TRBV7-8 and TRBJ2-1, is GAGVSQSPRYKVAKRGQDVALRCDPISGHVSLFWYQQALGQGPEFLTYFQNEAQLDKSGLPSDRFFAERPEGSVSTLKIQRTQQEDSAVYLCASSLAPHRYNEQFFGPGTRLTVL.

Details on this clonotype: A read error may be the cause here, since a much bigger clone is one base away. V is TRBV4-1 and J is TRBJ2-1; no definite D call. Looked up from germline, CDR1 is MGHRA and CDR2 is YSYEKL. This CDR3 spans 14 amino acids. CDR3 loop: CASSQETGTNEQIF. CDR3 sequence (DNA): TGCGCCAGCAGCCAAGAGACGGGCACCAATGAGCAGATCTTC.

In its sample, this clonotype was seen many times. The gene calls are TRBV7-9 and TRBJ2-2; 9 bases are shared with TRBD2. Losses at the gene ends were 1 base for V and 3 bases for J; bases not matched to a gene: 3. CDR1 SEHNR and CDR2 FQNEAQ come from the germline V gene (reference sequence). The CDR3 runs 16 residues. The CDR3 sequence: CASSLDPSGDTGELFF. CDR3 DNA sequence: TGTGCCAGCAGCTTAGACCCTAGCGGGGACACCGGGGAGCTGTTTTTT.

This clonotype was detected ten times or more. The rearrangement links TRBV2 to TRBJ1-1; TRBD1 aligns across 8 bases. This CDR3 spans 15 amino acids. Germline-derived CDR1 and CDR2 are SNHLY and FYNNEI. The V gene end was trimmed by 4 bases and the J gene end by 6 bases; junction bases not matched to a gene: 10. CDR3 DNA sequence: TGTGCCAGCAGTGGGCCCGACAGGGGCAGAGCTGAAGCTTTCTTT. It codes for CASSGPDRGRAEAFF.